These 25 T cell receptor beta chains originate from one sample sequenced in a study of patients and donors after allogeneic stem cell transplantation. Each CDR3 protein is one row after TCRdb ran MiXCR on the RT-PCR reads. The table has roughly 8,400 distinct CDR3 sequences, under 5% seen once; the top ten hold just under 20%. The sequencing sample was made of blood, either unsorted or a sorted T cell fraction (not recorded which). The receptors here all came from a human donor who was either an allogeneic HSCT recipient or a stem cell or donor lymphocyte infusion donor (not recorded which). It is not recorded whose cells these are; they may come from a transplant donor.

This clonotype was observed at least ten times. V gene TRBV6-1 combines with J gene TRBJ2-7; 7 bases fit TRBD2. The CDR3 is 14 residues long. The germline V gene has CDR1 MNHNS and CDR2 SASEGT. With 4 bases clipped from V and 2 bases from J, the junction kept 5 bases outside the gene matches. The DNA of the CDR3 is TGTGCCAGCAGTGTGGGCGGGAGAACCTACGAGCAGTACTTC. Residues: CASSVGGRTYEQYF.

This clonotype has a count of ten or more. The chain links TRBV7-9 to TRBJ2-5, with 7 bases that match TRBD1. Germline V gene data show CDR1 as SEHNR and CDR2 as FQNEAQ (reference sequence). CDR3 length: 14 residues. Losses at the gene ends were 5 bases for V and 5 bases for J; bases not matched to a gene: 8. The CDR3 region has the DNA TGTGCCAGCAGCCACCGACAGGGAAAGGAGACCCAGTACTTC. Amino acid sequence: CASSHRQGKETQYF.

In this sample, this clonotype turned up many times. CDR3 nucleotide sequence: TGTGCCAGCAGCTTTGGAGGTTTCGGGCAGTTCTTC. Its translation: CASSFGGFGQFF. V gene TRBV7-9 combines with J gene TRBJ2-1; TRBD2 is a possible D gene (5 bases). The germline V gene encodes CDR1 SEHNR and CDR2 FQNEAQ (reference sequence). The CDR3 loop spans 12 amino acids. The germline V and J ends were trimmed by 3 bases and 12 bases, with 12 bases remaining between them.

This clonotype has only a few counts. This rearrangement joins TRBV6-5 to TRBJ1-6; D perhaps matches TRBD1 (5 bases). CDR1 is MNHEY, CDR2 SVGAGI, per germline. CDR3 size: 17 residues. V lost 0 bases, J lost 7 bases, and 16 bases lay in between. The CDR3 loop is CASSYSFLVGANSPLHF. The CDR3 DNA is TGTGCCAGCAGTTACTCGTTCCTGGTCGGGGCGAATTCACCCCTCCACTTT.

By share of the sample, this clonotype is medium-sized. This chain connects TRBV3-1 to TRBJ2-2, with D possibly being TRBD1 (6 bases). The CDR3 extends over 15 amino acids. Trimming removed 5 bases at V and 1 base at J, with 11 bases between. Germline CDR1 reads LGHDT; CDR2 reads YNNKEL (reference sequence). The CDR3 sequence: CASSFGTRNTGELFF. The CDR3 DNA reads TGTGCCAGCAGCTTCGGGACAAGGAACACCGGGGAGCTGTTTTTT.

This clonotype was recorded at least ten times. This chain joins TRBV24-1 and TRBJ2-5, with unresolved D. The CDR3 totals 12 residues. V gave up 1 base and J gave up 5 bases, with 4 bases separating them. CDR1 and CDR2 from the germline V gene are KGHDR and SFDVKD. The CDR3 DNA is TGTGCCACCAGTGATTTTTTGGAGACCCAGTACTTC. It encodes CATSDFLETQYF.

Many counts were recorded for this clonotype. V gene TRBV7-9 combines with J gene TRBJ1-1; TRBD1 agrees at 9 bases. The germline gives CDR1 SEHNR, CDR2 FQNEAQ (reference sequence). The junction had 11 bases not matched to a gene; V was cut back by 4 bases and J by 5 bases. The CDR3 extends over 16 amino acids. The CDR3 loop is CASSSSTGGGRTEAFF. CDR3 in DNA: TGTGCCAGCAGCTCCTCAACAGGGGGCGGTCGGACTGAAGCTTTCTTT.

This clonotype was seen ten or more times. This chain links TRBV5-1 with TRBJ2-5; 10 bases are a match to TRBD1. V shed 5 bases, J shed 1 base, and the junction held 5 bases outside the gene matches. Germline V gene sequence: CDR1 SGHRS, CDR2 YFSETQ. This CDR3 comprises 15 residues. Written as DNA, the CDR3 is TGCGCCAGCAGGGGAAGGACAGGGGGCCAAGAGACCCAGTACTTC. Translation: CASRGRTGGQETQYF.

In its sample, this clonotype was seen many times. The chain recombines TRBV6-2 or TRBV6-3 with TRBJ2-7; D remains unclear. V was trimmed by 5 bases and J by 2 bases, leaving 7 bases between them. Germline values: CDR1 MNHEY, CDR2 SVGEGT. This CDR3 contains 12 residues. The CDR3 is CASSRSPYEQYF. The CDR3 region has the DNA TGTGCCAGCAGTCGAAGCCCCTACGAGCAGTACTTC.

This clonotype occurred once. With a much larger clone just one base away, this may be a read error. The CDR3 nucleotides are TGTGTCAGCAGCTTGGCCGGCGGGCGTACCCTCCGCGAGCAGTACTTC. It yields the protein CVSSLAGGRTLREQYF. This chain connects TRBV5-4 to TRBJ2-7, with D maybe TRBD2 (5 bases). CDR3 length: 16 residues. The germline V gene encodes CDR1 SGHNT and CDR2 YYREEE (reference sequence).

There are many counts of this clonotype. The chain joins TRBV28 to TRBJ1-2; 7 bases are shared with TRBD1. V gave up 6 bases and J gave up 4 bases; unmatched junction bases: 8. This CDR3 has 14 residues. The germline CDR1 and CDR2 sequences are MDHEN and SYDVKM. The CDR3 here is CASSTTGSSYGYTF. CDR3 DNA: TGTGCCAGCAGCACGACAGGGAGCAGCTATGGCTACACCTTC.

In this sample, this clonotype turned up many times. The chain joins TRBV6-6 to TRBJ1-4, with a weak D call TRBD1 (6 bases). Germline CDR1 MNHNY, CDR2 SVGAGI (reference sequence). V lost 6 bases, J lost 8 bases, and 22 bases lay in between. The CDR3 contains 16 residues. The CDR3 nucleotides are TGTGCCAGCAGGCATCTAGGGACACCGATTGGCGAAAAACTGTTTTTT. Translating it yields CASRHLGTPIGEKLFF.

This clonotype was seen many times. The chain employs TRBV6-1 and TRBJ1-1; 7 bases are a match to TRBD1. Germline values: CDR1 MNHNS, CDR2 SASEGT. V dropped 7 bases and J dropped 0; count of bases not matched to a gene: 8. This CDR3 has 15 amino acids. The CDR3 is CASTPVGTVNTEAFF. The CDR3 bases are TGTGCCAGCACCCCAGTTGGGACAGTGAACACTGAAGCTTTCTTT.

This clonotype has a count of ten or more. This sequence joins TRBV28 and TRBJ2-1; TRBD2 might be the D (5 bases). Per germline, CDR1 MDHEN and CDR2 SYDVKM. V shed 3 bases and J shed 4 bases, with 13 bases lying between them. This CDR3 comprises 15 residues. The CDR3 sequence: CASSFWEMRYNEQFF. As DNA, the CDR3 is TGTGCCAGCAGTTTTTGGGAGATGAGGTACAATGAGCAGTTCTTC.

Many counts were recorded for this clonotype. The CDR3 region is CASSDPPGQASGANVLTF. The CDR3 DNA sequence: TGTGCCAGCAGTGATCCTCCGGGACAAGCGTCTGGGGCCAACGTCCTGACTTTC. The chain carries TRBV28 and TRBJ2-6; D might be TRBD1 (6 bases). The CDR3 contains 18 residues. CDR1 and CDR2 from the germline V gene are MDHEN and SYDVKM. V was shortened by 5 bases and J by 1 base, with 18 bases between the two germline ends.

This clonotype qualifies as medium-sized. The V gene is TRBV20-1, the J gene TRBJ2-7, with D hard to call. Trimming left V 0 bases short and J 0 bases short, with 9 bases between. The CDR3 has 14 residues. The germline V gene encodes CDR1 DFQATT and CDR2 SNEGSKA (reference sequence). CDR3: CSARDHPYSYEQYF. The CDR3 DNA sequence: TGCAGTGCTAGAGATCACCCCTACTCCTACGAGCAGTACTTC.

The sample holds many counts of this clonotype. This chain links TRBV20-1 with TRBJ2-3; TRBD2 agrees at 7 bases. J gave up 4 bases and V 6 bases, and 7 bases lay outside the gene matches. This CDR3 comprises 13 residues. Per germline, CDR1 DFQATT and CDR2 SNEGSKA (reference sequence). The CDR3 is CSATQTSADTQYF. The CDR3 region has the DNA TGCAGTGCGACCCAAACTAGCGCAGATACGCAGTATTTT.

In this sample, this clonotype turned up many times. J is TRBJ2-1 and V is TRBV11-3; 12 nucleotides agree with TRBD1. The length of the CDR3 is 13 residues. CDR1 and CDR2 from the germline V gene are SGHNT and YENEEA. V lost 5 bases, J lost 12 bases, and 5 bases stayed unmatched. CDR3 coding DNA: TGTGCCAGCAGCCCGGGACAGGGGGCGCGGCAGTTCTTC. This encodes CASSPGQGARQFF.

This clonotype was observed at least ten times. The V call is TRBV5-6, the J call TRBJ2-7; D is unclear. Germline CDR1 reads SGHDT; CDR2 reads YYEEEE. CDR3 length equals 14 residues. V shed 0 bases and J shed 0 bases, with 7 bases lying between them. The CDR3 is CASSLASPSYEQYF. For the CDR3, the DNA is TGTGCCAGCAGCTTGGCTTCACCCTCCTACGAGCAGTACTTC.

CDR3 bases: TGTGCCAGCAGCGTAGATTGGCCCCCCGGGGAGACCCAGTACTTC. This encodes CASSVDWPPGETQYF. The chain joins TRBV9 to TRBJ2-5, with no clear D. This CDR3 contains 15 residues. V shed 0 bases and J shed 5 bases, with 14 bases lying between them. CDR1 SGDLS and CDR2 YYNGEE come from the germline V gene.

This clonotype was detected ten times or more. The chain has TRBV15 and TRBJ2-5, with D perhaps TRBD1 (5 bases). The CDR3 length is 15 residues. The germline V gene encodes CDR1 LNHNV and CDR2 YYDKDF (reference sequence). V lost 0 bases, J lost 2 bases, and 10 bases lay in between. The CDR3 nucleotides are TGTGCCACCAGCAGAGATAGGGGTCGACAAGAGACCCAGTACTTC. The encoded protein is CATSRDRGRQETQYF.

This clonotype has at least ten counts. The rearrangement uses TRBV14 and TRBJ1-1, with unresolved D. Germline CDR1 is SGHDN and CDR2 is FVKESK. V was shortened by 4 bases and J by 11 bases, with 20 bases between the two germline ends. This CDR3 has 14 amino acids. Here the CDR3 DNA reads TGTGCCAGCAGCCGAGTGGACGATCGCCTCCGGGCTTTCTTT. Its translation is CASSRVDDRLRAFF.

This clonotype was seen repeatedly, ten times or more. The V and J genes are TRBV5-1 and TRBJ2-7, with 8 bases identical to TRBD1. Germline CDR1 is SGHRS and CDR2 is YFSETQ. J lost 5 bases, V lost 3 bases, and 4 bases had no gene match. The CDR3 is 13 amino acids. The CDR3 sequence: CASSSPDRDEQYF. The DNA for the CDR3 is TGCGCCAGCAGCTCCCCGGACAGGGACGAGCAGTACTTC.

This clonotype was observed at least ten times. This sequence joins TRBV4-1 and TRBJ2-2; 8 nucleotides match TRBD2. Trimming removed 4 bases from V and 2 bases from J; junction bases left unmatched: 3. This CDR3 is 15 amino acids long. The V gene's germline CDR1 is MGHRA and CDR2 YSYEKL. The CDR3 bases are TGCGCCAGCAGCCCGGGGACTAGAAACACCGGGGAGCTGTTTTTT. It yields the protein CASSPGTRNTGELFF.

This clonotype was recorded at least ten times. V and J are TRBV25-1 and TRBJ2-1; D call uncertain. The CDR3 length is 11 residues. V was pared by 8 bases and J by 4 bases, with 6 bases between. Germline V gene data show CDR1 as MGHDK and CDR2 as SYGVNS. CDR3 bases: TGTGCCAGCTCCGTTTACAATGAGCAGTTCTTC. Protein product: CASSVYNEQFF.